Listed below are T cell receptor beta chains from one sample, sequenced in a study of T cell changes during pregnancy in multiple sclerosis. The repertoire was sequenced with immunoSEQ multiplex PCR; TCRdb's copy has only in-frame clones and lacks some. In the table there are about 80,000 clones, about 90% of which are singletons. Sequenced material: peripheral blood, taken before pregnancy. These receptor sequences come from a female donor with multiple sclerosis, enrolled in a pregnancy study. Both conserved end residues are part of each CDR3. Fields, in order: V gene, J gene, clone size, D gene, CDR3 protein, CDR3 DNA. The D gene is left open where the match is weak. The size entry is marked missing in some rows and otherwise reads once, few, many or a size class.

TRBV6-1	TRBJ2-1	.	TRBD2	CASSDGTSPYNEQFF	TGTGCCAGCAGTGACGGGACTAGTCCCTACAATGAGCAGTTCTTC
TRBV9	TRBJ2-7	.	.	CASSAGDTYEQYF	TGTGCCAGCAGCGCGGGGGATACCTACGAGCAGTACTTC
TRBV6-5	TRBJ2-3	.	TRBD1	CASRWGQSTDTQYF	TGTGCCAGCAGATGGGGACAGAGCACAGATACGCAGTATTTT
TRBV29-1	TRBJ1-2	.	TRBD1	CSVEPDREDGYTF	TGCAGCGTTGAGCCGGACAGGGAGGATGGCTACACCTTC
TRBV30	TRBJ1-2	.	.	CAWTGVRINYGYTF	TGTGCCTGGACCGGCGTCAGGATTAACTATGGCTACACCTTC
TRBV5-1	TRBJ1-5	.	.	CASSLVDSSNQPQHF	TGCGCCAGCAGCTTGGTTGACAGTTCCAATCAGCCCCAGCATTTT
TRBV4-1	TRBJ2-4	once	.	CASSQVVSPSRNIQYF	TGCGCCAGCAGCCAAGTGGTCAGCCCCTCTAGGAACATTCAGTACTTC
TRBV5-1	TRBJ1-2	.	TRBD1	CASSLNVGTGLTNYGYTF	TGCGCCAGCAGCTTAAATGTCGGGACAGGGCTAACTAACTATGGCTACACCTTC
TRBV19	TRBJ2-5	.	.	CATRMRETQYF	TGTGCCACACGAATGAGGGAGACCCAGTACTTC
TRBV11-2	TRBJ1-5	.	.	CASSLSGPNQPQHF	TGTGCCAGCAGCTTATCTGGCCCGAATCAGCCCCAGCATTTT
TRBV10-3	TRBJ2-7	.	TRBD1	CATTGQGSYEQYF	TGTGCCACTACGGGACAGGGTTCCTACGAGCAGTACTTC
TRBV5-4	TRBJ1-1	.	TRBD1	CASSFQDRLNTEAFF	TGTGCCAGCAGCTTTCAGGACAGGCTCAACACTGAAGCTTTCTTT
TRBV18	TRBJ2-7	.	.	CASSVGTDTYEQYF	TGTGCCAGCTCAGTGGGGACTGACACCTACGAGCAGTACTTC
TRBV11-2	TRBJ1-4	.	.	CASSLVGGTNEKLFF	TGTGCCAGCAGCTTAGTCGGAGGAACTAATGAAAAACTGTTTTTT
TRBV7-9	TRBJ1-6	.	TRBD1	CASRPTGDSSPLHF	TGTGCCAGCAGACCGACAGGGGATAGTTCACCCCTCCACTTT
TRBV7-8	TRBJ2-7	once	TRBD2	CASRDGLAGEQYF	TGTGCCAGCCGGGATGGACTAGCGGGAGAGCAGTACTTC
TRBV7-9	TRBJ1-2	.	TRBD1	CASSLGGGTGDGYTF	TGTGCCAGCAGCCTCGGGGGCGGGACAGGAGATGGCTACACCTTC
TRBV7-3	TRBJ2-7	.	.	CATSLQEISYEQYF	TGTGCCACCTCCTTACAGGAGATCTCCTACGAGCAGTACTTC
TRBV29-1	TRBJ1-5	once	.	CSVGEGSNQPQHF	TGCAGCGTTGGGGAGGGGTCCAATCAGCCCCAGCATTTT
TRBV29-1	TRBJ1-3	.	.	CSVVEGAGNTIYF	TGCAGCGTTGTCGAGGGGGCTGGAAACACCATATATTTT
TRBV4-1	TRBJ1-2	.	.	CASRLGPDPSNYGYTF	TGCGCCAGCAGACTGGGCCCCGATCCCTCTAACTATGGCTACACCTTC
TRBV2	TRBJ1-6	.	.	CASKGRRLGSPLHF	TGTGCCAGCAAGGGTAGGAGGCTTGGTTCACCCCTCCACTTT
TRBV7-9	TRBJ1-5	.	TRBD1	CASSSGGSNQPQHF	TGTGCCAGCAGCTCAGGGGGTAGCAATCAGCCCCAGCATTTT
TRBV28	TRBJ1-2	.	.	CASSSQGFIGLTF	TGTGCCAGCAGTTCCCAGGGTTTTATTGGTCTCACCTTC
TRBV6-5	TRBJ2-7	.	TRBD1	CASSRQGPSSYEQYF	TGTGCCAGCAGCCGACAGGGACCGAGCTCCTACGAGCAGTACTTC
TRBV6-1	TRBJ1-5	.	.	CASSEGDQPQHF	TGTGCCAGCAGCGAGGGGGATCAGCCCCAGCATTTT
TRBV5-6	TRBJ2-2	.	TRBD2	CASSFPRGGTAGELFF	TGTGCCAGCAGCTTCCCCCGCGGGGGGACTGCGGGGGAGCTGTTTTTT
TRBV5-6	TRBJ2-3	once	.	CASSLGGSPRDTQYF	TGTGCCAGCAGCTTGGGCGGCTCCCCCCGAGATACGCAGTATTTT
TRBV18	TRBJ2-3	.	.	CASSQQVTDTQYF	TGTGCCAGCTCACAACAGGTTACAGATACGCAGTATTTT
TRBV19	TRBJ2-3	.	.	CASTPGGVNTQYF	TGTGCCAGTACCCCCGGGGGAGTAAATACGCAGTATTTT
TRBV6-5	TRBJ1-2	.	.	CASSKALGVNYGYTF	TGTGCCAGCAGTAAGGCTTTAGGGGTTAACTATGGCTACACCTTC
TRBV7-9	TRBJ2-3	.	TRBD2	CASSKGLAGGPTSTDTQYF	TGTGCCAGCAGCAAAGGACTAGCGGGGGGTCCGACTAGCACAGATACGCAGTATTTT
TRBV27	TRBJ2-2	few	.	CASSFVSTGELFF	TGTGCCAGCAGTTTCGTTAGCACCGGGGAGCTGTTTTTT
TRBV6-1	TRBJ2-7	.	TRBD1	CASSEGQIYEQYF	TGTGCCAGCAGTGAGGGACAGATCTACGAGCAGTACTTC
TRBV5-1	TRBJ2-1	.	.	CASSPKFIGVARSSYNEQFF	TGCGCCAGCAGCCCTAAGTTTATTGGGGTAGCGCGGAGCTCCTACAATGAGCAGTTCTTC
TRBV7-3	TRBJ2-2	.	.	CASRTGANTGELFF	TGTGCCAGCAGAACCGGGGCGAACACCGGGGAGCTGTTTTTT
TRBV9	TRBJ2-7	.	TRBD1	CASSTGQGNEQYF	TGTGCCAGCAGCACGGGACAGGGGAACGAGCAGTACTTC
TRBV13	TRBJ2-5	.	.	CASSVRDTQYF	TGTGCCAGCAGCGTGCGGGACACCCAGTACTTC
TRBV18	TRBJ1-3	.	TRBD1	CASSPGQGPMEARSGNTIYF	TGTGCCAGCTCACCAGGACAGGGTCCGATGGAAGCCCGCTCTGGAAACACCATATATTTT
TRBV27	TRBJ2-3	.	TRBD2	CASSLSVLAGGPDTQYF	TGTGCCAGCAGTTTATCGGTTCTAGCGGGGGGGCCAGATACGCAGTATTTT
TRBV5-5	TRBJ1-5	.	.	CASSLAGWGQPQHF	TGTGCCAGCAGCTTGGCAGGGTGGGGTCAGCCCCAGCATTTT
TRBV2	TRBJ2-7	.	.	CASRLTGSEQYF	TGTGCCAGCAGACTAACAGGTTCCGAGCAGTACTTC
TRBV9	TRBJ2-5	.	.	CASSVEQVVTQETQYF	TGTGCCAGCAGCGTAGAGCAGGTCGTAACCCAAGAGACCCAGTACTTC
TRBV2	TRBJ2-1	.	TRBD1	CTIGDRTFF	TGTACCATAGGGGACAGGACCTTCTTC
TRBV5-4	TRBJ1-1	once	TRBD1	CASSYNRGTEAFF	TGTGCCAGCAGCTACAACAGGGGAACTGAAGCTTTCTTT
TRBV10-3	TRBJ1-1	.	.	CAIRQGGTEAFF	TGTGCCATCAGACAGGGTGGCACTGAAGCTTTCTTT
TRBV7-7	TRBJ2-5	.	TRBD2	CASSFGGGARLETQYF	TGTGCTAGCAGCTTCGGCGGGGGGGCCCGACTGGAGACCCAGTACTTC
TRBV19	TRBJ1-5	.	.	CATAVSDSNQPQHF	TGTGCCACCGCGGTAAGCGATAGCAATCAGCCCCAGCATTTT
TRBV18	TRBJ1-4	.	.	CASSRRGGIGEKLFF	TGTGCCAGCTCACGACGGGGGGGCATCGGTGAAAAACTGTTTTTT
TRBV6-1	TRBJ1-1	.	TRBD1	CASSWDRDTEAFF	TGTGCCAGCAGTTGGGACAGGGACACTGAAGCTTTCTTT
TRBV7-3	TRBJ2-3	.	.	CASSRAGGTQYF	TGTGCCAGCAGCCGGGCCGGGGGTACGCAGTATTTT
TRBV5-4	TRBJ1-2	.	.	CASTIGGDINYGYTF	TGTGCCAGCACCATAGGGGGGGACATTAACTATGGCTACACCTTC
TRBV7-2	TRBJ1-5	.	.	CASSQHMVTGNQPQHF	TGTGCCAGCAGCCAACATATGGTTACAGGCAATCAGCCCCAGCATTTT